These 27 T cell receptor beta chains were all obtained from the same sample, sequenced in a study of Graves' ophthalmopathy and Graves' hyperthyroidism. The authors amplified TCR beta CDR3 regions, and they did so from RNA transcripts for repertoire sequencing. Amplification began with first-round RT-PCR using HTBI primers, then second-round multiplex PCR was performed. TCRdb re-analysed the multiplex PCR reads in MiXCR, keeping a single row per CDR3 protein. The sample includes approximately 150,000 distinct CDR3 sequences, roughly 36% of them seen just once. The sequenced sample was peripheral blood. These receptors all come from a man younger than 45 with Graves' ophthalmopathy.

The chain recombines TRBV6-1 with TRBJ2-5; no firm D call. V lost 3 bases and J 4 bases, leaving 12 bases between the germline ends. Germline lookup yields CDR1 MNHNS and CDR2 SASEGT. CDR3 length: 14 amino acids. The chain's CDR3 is CASSEPRRVETQYF. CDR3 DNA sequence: TGTGCCAGCAGTGAGCCTCGAAGGGTAGAGACCCAGTACTTC.

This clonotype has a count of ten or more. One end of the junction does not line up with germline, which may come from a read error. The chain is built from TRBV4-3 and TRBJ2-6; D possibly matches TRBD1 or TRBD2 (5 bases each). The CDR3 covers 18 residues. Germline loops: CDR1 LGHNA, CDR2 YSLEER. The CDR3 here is CASSQEAARSSGANVPTF. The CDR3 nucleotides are TGCGCCAGCAGCCAAGAAGCGGCCAGGAGCTCTGGGGCCAACGTCCCGACTTTC.

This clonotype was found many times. The CDR3 sequence is CASSGGRRGRYGYTF. The CDR3 DNA follows: TGTGCCAGCAGCGGGGGTCGCAGGGGGCGGTATGGCTACACCTTC. This rearrangement joins TRBV27 to TRBJ1-2, with 8 bases that match TRBD1. There are 15 residues in the CDR3. The V segment lost 6 bases and the J segment 5 bases; nucleotides outside the gene matches: 11. The germline V gene has CDR1 MNHEY and CDR2 SMNVEV (reference sequence).

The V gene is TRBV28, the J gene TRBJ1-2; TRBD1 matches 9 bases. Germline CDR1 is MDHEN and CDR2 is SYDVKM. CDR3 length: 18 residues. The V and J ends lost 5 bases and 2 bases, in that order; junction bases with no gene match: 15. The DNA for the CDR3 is TGTGCCAGCAGTCCATGGGCCGGGACAGGGCCCACCAACTATGGCTACACCTTC. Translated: CASSPWAGTGPTNYGYTF.

The CDR3 DNA is TGTGCCAGCAGTTTAGCCCCGGGGGGGAGGGATGGCTACACCTTC. Its translation is CASSLAPGGRDGYTF. The gene calls are TRBV12-3 or TRBV12-4 and TRBJ1-2; D might be TRBD1 (5 bases). The CDR3 has 15 amino acids. Trimming cost V 0 bases and J 6 bases, with 14 bases left between them.

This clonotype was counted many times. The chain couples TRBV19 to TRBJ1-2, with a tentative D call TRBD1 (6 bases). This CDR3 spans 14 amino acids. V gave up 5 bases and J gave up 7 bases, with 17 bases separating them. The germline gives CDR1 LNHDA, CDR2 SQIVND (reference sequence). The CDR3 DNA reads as TGTGCCAGTAGTCTTCGGACAGTTGATTTTGGCTACACCTTC. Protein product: CASSLRTVDFGYTF.

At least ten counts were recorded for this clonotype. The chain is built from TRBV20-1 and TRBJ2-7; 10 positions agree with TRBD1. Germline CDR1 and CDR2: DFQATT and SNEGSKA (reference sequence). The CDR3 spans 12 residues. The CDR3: CRGDRGPYEQYF. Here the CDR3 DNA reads TGCAGGGGGGACAGGGGCCCCTACGAGCAGTACTTC.

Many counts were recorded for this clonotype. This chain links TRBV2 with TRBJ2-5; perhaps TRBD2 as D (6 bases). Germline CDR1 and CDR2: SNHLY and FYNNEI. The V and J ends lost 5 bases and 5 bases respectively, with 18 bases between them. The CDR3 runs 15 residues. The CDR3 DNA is TGTGCCAGCAGTACTCCCGGAGCAGGGAGGGAGACCCAGTACTTC. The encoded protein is CASSTPGAGRETQYF.

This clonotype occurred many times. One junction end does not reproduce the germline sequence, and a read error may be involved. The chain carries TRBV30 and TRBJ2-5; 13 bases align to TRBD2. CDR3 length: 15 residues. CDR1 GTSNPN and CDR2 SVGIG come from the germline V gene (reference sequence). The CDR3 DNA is TGTGCCCGGAGACCGGGACTAGCGGGGCAAGAGACCCAGTACTTC. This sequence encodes CARRPGLAGQETQYF.

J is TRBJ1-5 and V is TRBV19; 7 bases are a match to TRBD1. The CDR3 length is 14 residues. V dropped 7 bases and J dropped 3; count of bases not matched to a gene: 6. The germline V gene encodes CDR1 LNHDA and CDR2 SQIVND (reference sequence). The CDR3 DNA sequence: TGTGCCAGTACTATGACAGGGCACAATCAGCCCCAGCATTTT. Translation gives CASTMTGHNQPQHF.

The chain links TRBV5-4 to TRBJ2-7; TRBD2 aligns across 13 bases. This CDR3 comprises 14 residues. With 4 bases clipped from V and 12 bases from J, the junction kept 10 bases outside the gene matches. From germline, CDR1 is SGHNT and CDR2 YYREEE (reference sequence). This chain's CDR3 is CASSEGTSGIVAYF. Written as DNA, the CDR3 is TGTGCCAGCAGCGAGGGGACTAGCGGGATTGTTGCGTACTTC.

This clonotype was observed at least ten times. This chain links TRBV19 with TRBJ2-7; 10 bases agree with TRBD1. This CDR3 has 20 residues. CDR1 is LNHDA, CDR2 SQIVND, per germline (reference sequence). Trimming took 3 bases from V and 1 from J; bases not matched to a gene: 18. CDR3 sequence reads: CASSMGPGVDRGLGSYEQYF. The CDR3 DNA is TGTGCCAGTAGTATGGGTCCCGGGGTTGACAGGGGGCTCGGTTCCTACGAGCAGTACTTC.

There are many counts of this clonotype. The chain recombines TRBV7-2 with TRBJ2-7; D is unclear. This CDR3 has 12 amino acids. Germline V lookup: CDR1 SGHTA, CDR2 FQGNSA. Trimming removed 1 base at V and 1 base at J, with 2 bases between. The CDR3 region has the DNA TGTGCCAGCAGCTTAGTTTCCTACGAGCAGTACTTC. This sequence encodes CASSLVSYEQYF.

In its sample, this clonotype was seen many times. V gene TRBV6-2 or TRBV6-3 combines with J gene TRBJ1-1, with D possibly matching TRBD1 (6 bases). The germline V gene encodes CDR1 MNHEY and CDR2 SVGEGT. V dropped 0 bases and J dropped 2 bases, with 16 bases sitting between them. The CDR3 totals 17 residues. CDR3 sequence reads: CASSYSTGGSANTEAFF. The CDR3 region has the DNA TGTGCCAGCAGTTACTCCACGGGGGGCAGTGCCAACACTGAAGCTTTCTTT.

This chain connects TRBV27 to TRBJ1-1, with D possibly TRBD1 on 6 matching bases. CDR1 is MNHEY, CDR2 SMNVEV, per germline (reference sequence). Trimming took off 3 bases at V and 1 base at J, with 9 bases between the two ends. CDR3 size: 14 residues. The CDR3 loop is CASSFVGQNTEAFF. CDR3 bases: TGTGCCAGCAGTTTCGTGGGACAGAACACTGAAGCTTTCTTT.

The CDR3 is CASSSDREKLFF. The DNA of the CDR3 is TGTGCCAGCAGCTCCGACAGGGAAAAACTGTTTTTT. V is TRBV12-3 or TRBV12-4 and J is TRBJ1-4; maybe TRBD1 (6 bases). The CDR3 loop spans 12 amino acids. Trimming removed 6 bases from V and 8 bases from J, with 10 bases in between.

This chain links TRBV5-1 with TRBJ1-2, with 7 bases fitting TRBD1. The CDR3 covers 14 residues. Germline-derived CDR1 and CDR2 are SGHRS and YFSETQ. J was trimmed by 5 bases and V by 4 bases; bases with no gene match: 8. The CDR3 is CASSPRTQGYGYTF. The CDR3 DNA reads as TGCGCCAGCAGCCCTAGGACACAGGGGTATGGCTACACCTTC.

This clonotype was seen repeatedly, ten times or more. The CDR3 DNA reads as TGTGCCAGCACCACTGGAAACCGGAACACTGAAGCTTTCTTT. This translates into CASTTGNRNTEAFF. The genes are TRBV12-3 or TRBV12-4 and TRBJ1-1; D is undetermined. The CDR3 runs to 14 residues. Trimming removed 7 bases from V and 1 base from J, with 13 bases in between.

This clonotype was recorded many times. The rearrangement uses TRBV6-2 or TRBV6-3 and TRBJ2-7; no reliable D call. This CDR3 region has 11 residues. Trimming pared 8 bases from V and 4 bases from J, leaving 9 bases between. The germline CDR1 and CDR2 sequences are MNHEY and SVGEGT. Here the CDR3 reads CASAIEYEQYF. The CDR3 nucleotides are TGTGCCAGCGCGATCGAGTACGAGCAGTACTTC.

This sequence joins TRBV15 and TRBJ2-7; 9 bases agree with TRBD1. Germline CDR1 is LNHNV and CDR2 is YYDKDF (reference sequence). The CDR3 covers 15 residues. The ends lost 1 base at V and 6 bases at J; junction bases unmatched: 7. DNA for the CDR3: TGTGCCACCAGCAGAGCGCCGGGACAGGGCCTCGAGCAGTACTTC. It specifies CATSRAPGQGLEQYF.

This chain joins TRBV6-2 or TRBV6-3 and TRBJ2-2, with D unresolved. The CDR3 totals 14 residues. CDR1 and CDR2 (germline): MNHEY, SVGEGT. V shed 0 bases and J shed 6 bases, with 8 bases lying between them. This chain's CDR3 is CASSYSSSAGELFF. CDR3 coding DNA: TGTGCCAGCAGTTACTCAAGCTCCGCCGGGGAGCTGTTTTTT.

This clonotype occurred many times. The CDR3 loop reads CATSAAETQYF. The CDR3 nucleotides are TGTGCCACCAGTGCGGCGGAGACCCAGTACTTC. The chain couples TRBV24-1 to TRBJ2-5; unclear D gene. CDR1 is KGHDR, CDR2 SFDVKD, per germline. The length of the CDR3 is 11 residues. V dropped 5 bases and J dropped 5 bases, with 5 bases sitting between them.

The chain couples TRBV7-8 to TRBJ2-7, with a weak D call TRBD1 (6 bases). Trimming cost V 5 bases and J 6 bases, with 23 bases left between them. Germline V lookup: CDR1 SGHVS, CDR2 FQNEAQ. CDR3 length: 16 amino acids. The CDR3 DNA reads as TGTGCCAGCAGCGCCTTACAGGGATCGACGGTGAGCGAGCAGTACTTC. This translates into CASSALQGSTVSEQYF.

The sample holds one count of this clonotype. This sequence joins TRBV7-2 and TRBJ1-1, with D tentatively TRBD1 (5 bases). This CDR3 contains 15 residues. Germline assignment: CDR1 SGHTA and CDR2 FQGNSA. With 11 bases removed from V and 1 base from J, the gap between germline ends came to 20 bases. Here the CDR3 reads CADSSPRGRNTEAFF. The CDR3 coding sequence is TGTGCCGACTCCTCCCCTCGGGGCAGGAACACTGAAGCTTTCTTT.

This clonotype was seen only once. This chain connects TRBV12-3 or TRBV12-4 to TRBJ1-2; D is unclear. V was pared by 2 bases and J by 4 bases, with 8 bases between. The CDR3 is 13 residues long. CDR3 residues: CASSLQDGYGYTF. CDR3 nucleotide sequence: TGTGCCAGCAGTTTACAAGACGGCTATGGCTACACCTTC.

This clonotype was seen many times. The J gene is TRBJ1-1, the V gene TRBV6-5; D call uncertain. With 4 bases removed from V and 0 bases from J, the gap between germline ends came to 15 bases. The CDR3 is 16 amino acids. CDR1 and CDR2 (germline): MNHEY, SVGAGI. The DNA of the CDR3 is TGTGCCAGCAGTTTCCTAACCCGGGCCCTGAACACTGAAGCTTTCTTT. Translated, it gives CASSFLTRALNTEAFF.

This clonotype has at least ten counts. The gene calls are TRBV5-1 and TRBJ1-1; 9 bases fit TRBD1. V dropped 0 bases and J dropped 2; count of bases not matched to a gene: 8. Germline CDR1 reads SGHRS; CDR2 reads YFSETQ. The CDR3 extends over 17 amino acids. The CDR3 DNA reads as TGCGCCAGCAGCTTGGAGGGACAGGGCGGGATAAACACTGAAGCTTTCTTT. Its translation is CASSLEGQGGINTEAFF.